Each of the 13 T cell receptor beta chains below was sequenced from the same sample in a study of blood T cell repertoires in COVID-19 (dated by TCRdb to 2020 to 2021). Library prep was done by the immunoSEQ multiplex PCR assay. TCRdb carries this immuneACCESS record with in-frame sequences only. Its versions omit some clonotypes, under half of them owing to an unresolved V gene in the studies checked, with the rest unexplained. The sample has 290,000 or so clones on record, around 87% of them singletons. Around 4.5% of the sample is taken by the ten largest. The sample taken for sequencing was PBMCs or T cells enriched from blood (not recorded which). The receptors stem from a woman aged 18-29 years with acute COVID-19.

V is TRBV28 and J is TRBJ2-1; D is unresolved. The CDR3 totals 14 residues. Looked up from germline, CDR1 is MDHEN and CDR2 is SYDVKM. Trimming took 2 bases from V and 11 from J, leaving 16 bases between them. CDR3 coding DNA: TGTGCCAGCAGTTTACAGGTCCCGATGGGTCAGCAGTTCTTC. This gives the protein CASSLQVPMGQQFF.

The chain employs TRBV6-5 and TRBJ1-3; D is uncertain. CDR1 is MNHEY, CDR2 SVGAGI, per germline. The CDR3 is made up of 14 amino acids. The V gene lost 0 bases and the J gene lost 4 bases, with 7 bases spanning the gap. CDR3 sequence reads: CASSYSYEGNTIYF. CDR3 sequence (DNA): TGTGCCAGCAGTTACTCGTACGAGGGAAACACCATATATTTT.

The chain has TRBV28 and TRBJ2-7; D remains ambiguous. Trimming took off 6 bases at V and 10 bases at J, with 22 bases between the two ends. CDR1 and CDR2 (germline): MDHEN, SYDVKM. The CDR3 runs to 14 residues. Here the CDR3 DNA reads TGTGCCAGCAGCCCCAATCGTCACAGTCCATATCAGTACTTC. Its protein product is CASSPNRHSPYQYF.

This clone has more than one count but fewer than ten. The V gene is TRBV19, the J gene TRBJ1-3; 9 bases are shared with TRBD1. The germline V gene has CDR1 LNHDA and CDR2 SQIVND (reference sequence). The CDR3 sequence is 17 residues long. J gave up 3 bases and V 4 bases, and 10 bases lay outside the gene matches. The CDR3 sequence is CASSTTGTGKNGNTIYF. CDR3 in DNA: TGTGCCAGTAGTACTACCGGGACAGGGAAAAATGGAAACACCATATATTTT.

V gene TRBV27 combines with J gene TRBJ1-5; D gene uncertain. This CDR3 is 18 amino acids long. CDR1 MNHEY and CDR2 SMNVEV come from the germline V gene (reference sequence). V was shortened by 7 bases and J by 2 bases, with 24 bases between the two germline ends. CDR3 loop: CASTRFVRENRGNQPQHF. CDR3 sequence (DNA): TGTGCCAGCACTCGTTTCGTGCGGGAGAATCGGGGCAATCAGCCCCAGCATTTT.

The rearrangement joins TRBV9 to TRBJ2-1; D is uncertain. The germline gives CDR1 SGDLS, CDR2 YYNGEE. V lost 3 bases to trimming and J lost 7 bases, with 14 bases between them. The CDR3 contains 14 residues. CDR3 in DNA: TGTGCCAGCAGCGCAACTATGGGTGGGAATGAGCAGTTCTTC. Translating it yields CASSATMGGNEQFF.

The chain links TRBV19 to TRBJ1-3; no definite D call. The CDR3 totals 13 residues. Trimming pared 5 bases from V and 0 bases from J, leaving 5 bases between. Germline loops: CDR1 LNHDA, CDR2 SQIVND (reference sequence). CDR3 protein: CASSPGSGNTIYF. DNA of the CDR3: TGTGCCAGTAGTCCCGGCTCTGGAAACACCATATATTTT.

The chain couples TRBV7-9 to TRBJ1-2, with D unresolved. The CDR3 runs to 15 residues. Germline CDR1 and CDR2: SEHNR and FQNEAQ (reference sequence). Deletions cut 1 base from V and 4 bases from J, with 13 bases between. The CDR3 here is CASSLDTRYFYGYTF. In DNA, the CDR3 is TGTGCCAGCAGCTTAGATACCAGGTACTTCTATGGCTACACCTTC.

This chain connects TRBV27 to TRBJ2-3; 8 nucleotides agree with TRBD2. CDR3 length: 16 amino acids. V dropped 1 base and J dropped 3; count of bases not matched to a gene: 6. CDR1 and CDR2 (germline): MNHEY, SMNVEV (reference sequence). The CDR3 reads CASSLLTGGGTDTQYF. CDR3 DNA sequence: TGTGCCAGCAGTTTATTGACGGGAGGGGGGACAGATACGCAGTATTTT.

The chain is built from TRBV5-8 and TRBJ2-1; 7 bases map to TRBD1. The CDR3 sequence is 12 residues long. The V gene end was trimmed by 4 bases and the J gene end by 15 bases; junction bases not matched to a gene: 10. Germline V CDR1 and CDR2: SGHTS, YDEGEE. As DNA, the CDR3 is TGTGCCAGCAGCCTGGGACAGACCTCCCGGTTCTTC. Its protein is CASSLGQTSRFF.

This clone was observed once. The V and J genes are TRBV28 and TRBJ2-1; unclear D gene. This CDR3 region has 12 residues. The V end was cut by 4 bases, the J end by 7 bases, with 8 bases between. Germline CDR1 reads MDHEN; CDR2 reads SYDVKM. The CDR3 nucleotides read TGTGCCAGCAGTTCAAGCGCTAATGAGCAGTTCTTC. Amino acids: CASSSSANEQFF. Full variable domain (rest looked up from reference TRBV28 and TRBJ2-1): DVKVTQSSRYLVKRTGEKVFLECVQDMDHENMFWYRQDPGLGLRLIYFSYDVKMKEKGDIPEGYSVSREKKERFSLILESASTNQTSMYLCASSSSANEQFFGPGTRLTVL.

The CDR3 here is CASGLAGGHTQYF. The CDR3, as DNA: TGTGCCAGCGGACTAGCGGGAGGGCATACGCAGTATTTT. This rearrangement joins TRBV14 to TRBJ2-3, with 15 bases identical to TRBD2. V dropped 8 bases and J dropped 7; count of bases not matched to a gene: 1. From germline, CDR1 is SGHDN and CDR2 FVKESK. This CDR3 is 13 amino acids long.

This clone has just one count. This chain links TRBV12-3 or TRBV12-4 with TRBJ2-7; D might be TRBD1 (5 bases). Trimming stripped 4 bases from V and 5 bases from J, with 9 bases between. The CDR3 has 12 residues. CDR3 DNA: TGTGCCAGCAGTTCAGGGTACCACGAGCAGTACTTC. This translates into CASSSGYHEQYF.